This TCR beta chain emerged from a study of T cell changes during pregnancy in multiple sclerosis. Between the trimmed V and J ends, which lost 5 bases and 4 bases, there was a span of 10 bases. CDR3 size: 12 residues. Germline-derived CDR1 and CDR2 are SGHNT and YYREEE (reference sequence). Some clones are missing from TCRdb's copy, which holds only in-frame ones; the method was immunoSEQ multiplex PCR. Among 40,000 or so clones listed, approximately 92% were seen once. This sample comprised CD4+ T cells from peripheral blood mononuclear cells, obtained in the first trimester of pregnancy. The rearrangement links TRBV5-4 to TRBJ2-7; D possibly corresponds to TRBD1 (6 bases). The clonotype comes from a female donor with multiple sclerosis, enrolled in a pregnancy study. CDR3 in DNA: TGTGCCAGCAGTATGGACAGTTACGAGCAGTACTTC. Its translation is CASSMDSYEQYF. Full variable domain (missing parts from reference TRBV5-4 and TRBJ2-7): ETGVTQSPTHLIKTRGQQVTLRCSSQSGHNTVSWYQQALGQGPQFIFQYYREEENGRGNFPPRFSGLQFPNYSSELNVNALELDDSALYLCASSMDSYEQYFGPGTRLTVT.